The 20 T cell receptor beta chains below come from one sample, sequenced in a study of beta chain features in type 1 diabetes. The sequenced template was cDNA made from the entire isolated RNA. Only in-frame clones appear in the TCRdb table, and some are missing; sequencing was by immunoSEQ multiplex PCR. The data contain about 150,000 clones, around 10% of them singletons. Sequencing was done on a sample of central memory CD4+ T cells from blood. The receptors stem from a man aged 18 to 30 in good health.

This clone was picked up a small number of times. The chain couples TRBV29-1 to TRBJ1-2, with D maybe TRBD1 (5 bases). V shed 1 base and J shed 6 bases, with 6 bases lying between them. Germline CDR1 reads SQVTM; CDR2 reads ANQGSEA. This CDR3 region has 11 residues. DNA for the CDR3: TGCAGCGTTGAAGGGGGGGATGGCTACACCTTC. As protein: CSVEGGDGYTF.

The rearrangement uses TRBV9 and TRBJ2-7; maybe TRBD1 (6 bases). V was clipped by 2 bases and J by 0 bases, with 9 bases between them. This CDR3 is built from 14 residues. Germline lookup yields CDR1 SGDLS and CDR2 YYNGEE. In nucleotides, the CDR3 is TGTGCCAGCAGCGTCGACAGGATCTCCTACGAGCAGTACTTC. Translating gives CASSVDRISYEQYF. Variable domain in full (rest from reference TRBV9 and TRBJ2-7): DSGVTQTPKHLITATGQRVTLRCSPRSGDLSVYWYQQSLDQGLQFLIQYYNGEERAKGNILERFSAQQFPDLHSELNLSSLELGDSALYFCASSVDRISYEQYFGPGTRLTVT.

Concerning this clone: A read error may account for a junction end that differs from germline. Other DNA sequences in the same sample also yield this CDR3. The J gene is TRBJ2-7, the V gene TRBV7-9; 7 bases are a match to TRBD2. Germline V lookup: CDR1 SEHNR, CDR2 FQNEAQ (reference sequence). This CDR3 has 13 amino acids. The CDR3 region is CASSLAGTYEQYF. DNA for the CDR3: TGTGCTAGCAGCTTAGCGGGTACCTACGAGCAGTACTTC.

The CDR3 DNA reads as TGTGCCAGCAGCCTGGGGGCTGGGGCCAACGTCCTGACTTTC. Translating gives CASSLGAGANVLTF. The chain carries TRBV5-8 and TRBJ2-6; D may correspond to TRBD1 or TRBD2 (5 bases each). In germline, CDR1 is SGHTS, CDR2 YDEGEE. The ends were cut back, 4 bases at V and 2 bases at J, with 7 bases in the middle. This CDR3 is 14 amino acids long.

V usage is TRBV7-2 and J usage is TRBJ2-7, with a tentative D call TRBD1 (6 bases). Germline V CDR1 and CDR2: SGHTA, FQGNSA. V lost 4 bases, J lost 2 bases, and 15 bases lay in between. The CDR3 length is 15 residues. The chain's CDR3 is CASSSWGTKTYEQYF. In DNA, the CDR3 is TGTGCCAGCAGCTCGTGGGGGACAAAGACCTACGAGCAGTACTTC.

This clone was counted between two and nine times. The CDR3 loop is CASSQGGTWTGELFF. The CDR3, as DNA: TGTGCCAGCAGCCAGGGGGGAACGTGGACCGGGGAGCTGTTTTTT. The chain joins TRBV9 to TRBJ2-2; tentatively, D is TRBD1 (7 bases). The CDR3 has 15 amino acids. Trimming left V 4 bases short and J 5 bases short, with 15 bases between. Per germline, CDR1 SGDLS and CDR2 YYNGEE.

V and J are TRBV28 and TRBJ2-6; D may be TRBD1 or TRBD2 (5 bases each). CDR3 length equals 17 residues. Trimming left V 5 bases short and J 3 bases short, with 17 bases between. Germline CDR1 is MDHEN and CDR2 is SYDVKM. The CDR3: CASSPSGGVSGANVLTF. The CDR3 bases are TGTGCCAGCAGTCCCAGTGGGGGAGTGAGTGGGGCCAACGTCCTGACTTTC.

The rearrangement uses TRBV7-9 and TRBJ2-7; 7 bases fit TRBD2. Per the germline V gene, CDR1 is SEHNR and CDR2 is FQNEAQ (reference sequence). Trimming cost V 5 bases and J 2 bases; bases outside gene matches: 9. This CDR3 is built from 15 residues. CDR3 loop: CASSITSGATYEQYF. CDR3 nucleotide sequence: TGTGCCAGCAGCATTACAAGCGGGGCCACCTACGAGCAGTACTTC.

The chain links TRBV6-6 to TRBJ1-2, with TRBD1 identical over 7 bases. The germline V gene has CDR1 MNHNY and CDR2 SVGAGI (reference sequence). This CDR3 spans 14 amino acids. V lost 5 bases to trimming and J lost 4 bases; unmatched junction nucleotides: 7. The CDR3 sequence is CASSNRGPFYGYTF. As DNA, the CDR3 is TGTGCCAGCAGTAACAGGGGCCCGTTCTATGGCTACACCTTC.

A few counts support this clone. This rearrangement joins TRBV28 to TRBJ2-5; TRBD2 aligns across 9 bases. Germline V gene data show CDR1 as MDHEN and CDR2 as SYDVKM. The CDR3 covers 15 residues. V shed 6 bases, J shed 1 base, and the junction held 6 bases outside the gene matches. The CDR3 loop is CASRDVAGAQETQYF. The CDR3 DNA reads as TGTGCCAGCAGGGACGTAGCGGGAGCCCAAGAGACCCAGTACTTC.

CDR3 amino acids: CASSGLLEQFF. CDR3 bases: TGTGCCAGCAGTGGGTTACTAGAGCAGTTCTTC. This chain links TRBV27 with TRBJ2-1; the D is unclear. The CDR3 is made up of 11 amino acids. Germline CDR1 MNHEY, CDR2 SMNVEV (reference sequence). V was trimmed by 5 bases and J by 10 bases, leaving 9 bases between them.

This clone was seen more than once but under ten times. J is TRBJ2-7 and V is TRBV15; TRBD1 matches 9 bases. This CDR3 spans 17 amino acids. Germline CDR1 reads LNHNV; CDR2 reads YYDKDF (reference sequence). The V gene end was trimmed by 6 bases and the J gene end by 4 bases; junction bases not matched to a gene: 16. The chain's CDR3 is CATSRPSGTGFLYEQYF. The CDR3 nucleotides are TGTGCCACCAGTAGACCCTCCGGGACAGGGTTCTTATACGAGCAGTACTTC.

A few counts support this clone. Other DNA sequences in the same sample also yield this CDR3. This sequence joins TRBV5-1 and TRBJ2-1; 7 bases line up with TRBD1. The CDR3 is 14 residues long. Trimming cost V 4 bases and J 1 base; bases outside gene matches: 2. Germline V gene sequence: CDR1 SGHRS, CDR2 YFSETQ. This chain's CDR3 is CASSPGQSYNEQFF. The CDR3 region has the DNA TGCGCCAGCAGCCCGGGACAGTCCTACAATGAGCAGTTCTTC.

The chain joins TRBV27 to TRBJ2-5; D may be TRBD1 (6 bases). The J call may be mistaken, given a closer DNA end match to TRBJ2-7. CDR1 and CDR2 (germline): MNHEY, SMNVEV (reference sequence). This CDR3 comprises 14 residues. The CDR3: CASSPQGGNNEQYF. The CDR3, as DNA: TGTGCCAGCAGTCCCCAAGGGGGTAACAACGAGCAGTACTTC.

This clone was detected only a few times. The V and J genes are TRBV4-3 and TRBJ2-6, with D possibly TRBD1 on 6 matching bases. Germline CDR1 and CDR2: LGHNA and YSLEER. Trimming pared 0 bases from V and 2 bases from J, leaving 8 bases between. This CDR3 contains 16 residues. CDR3 amino acids: CASSQEGGTGANVLTF. CDR3 in DNA: TGCGCCAGCAGCCAAGAAGGGGGAACTGGGGCCAACGTCCTGACTTTC.

The rearrangement uses TRBV7-2 and TRBJ1-2; 9 bases fit TRBD1. J lost 1 base, V lost 6 bases, and 3 bases had no gene match. The length of the CDR3 is 14 residues. CDR1 is SGHTA and CDR2 is FQGNSA in the germline V gene. The CDR3 bases are TGTGCCAGCAGGGGACAGGGCTTTAACTATGGCTACACCTTC. It yields the protein CASRGQGFNYGYTF.

This clone was seen a few times. The chain links TRBV2 to TRBJ2-7; D is uncertain. The germline gives CDR1 SNHLY, CDR2 FYNNEI. CDR3 length: 11 residues. Trimming removed 1 base from V and 5 bases from J, with 3 bases in between. Here the CDR3 reads CASSEVNEQYF. The CDR3 DNA reads TGTGCCAGCAGTGAAGTCAACGAGCAGTACTTC. The variable domain in full, with the rest retrieved from reference TRBV2 and TRBJ2-7, is EPEVTQTPSHQVTQMGQEVILRCVPISNHLYFYWYRQILGQKVEFLVSFYNNEISEKSEIFDDQFSVERPDGSNFTLKIRSTKLEDSAMYFCASSEVNEQYFGPGTRLTVT.

The chain carries TRBV7-6 and TRBJ2-3; the D gene is possibly TRBD2 (6 bases). Germline lookup yields CDR1 SGHVS and CDR2 FNYEAQ. The V and J ends lost 5 bases and 1 base respectively, with 16 bases between them. CDR3 length equals 16 residues. CDR3: CASSHSGLGRTDTQYF. CDR3 sequence (DNA): TGTGCCAGCAGCCACAGCGGGTTGGGACGCACAGATACGCAGTATTTT.

This clone was observed a few times. Other nucleotide sequences from this sample produce the same CDR3. V and J are TRBV7-2 and TRBJ2-2; TRBD2 matches at 10 bases. The junction had 0 bases not matched to a gene; V was cut back by 1 base and J by 4 bases. The germline gives CDR1 SGHTA, CDR2 FQGNSA. The CDR3 covers 15 residues. The CDR3 DNA follows: TGTGCCAGCAGCTTAGGACTAGCGGGCACCGGGGAGCTGTTTTTT. Its translation is CASSLGLAGTGELFF. Variable domain in full (rest from reference TRBV7-2 and TRBJ2-2): GAGVSQSPSNKVTEKGKDVELRCDPISGHTALYWYRQSLGQGLEFLIYFQGNSAPDKSGLPSDRFSAERTGGSVSTLTIQRTQQEDSAVYLCASSLGLAGTGELFFGEGSRLTVL.

The chain carries TRBV27 and TRBJ2-5; 9 nucleotides align to TRBD2. The CDR3 covers 16 residues. CDR1 is MNHEY and CDR2 is SMNVEV in the germline V gene (reference sequence). The ends lost 2 bases at V and 7 bases at J; junction bases unmatched: 11. The CDR3 sequence is CASSLKGLHSGGTQYF. The CDR3 DNA sequence: TGTGCCAGCAGTTTAAAGGGCCTCCATAGCGGGGGGACCCAGTACTTC.